This T cell receptor beta chain was found in a study of T cell repertoires in cytomegalovirus infection. Via MiXCR, TCRdb re-called the reads, giving one row per CDR3 protein. The sample includes 550,000 to 850,000 distinct CDR3 sequences, roughly 30% of them seen just once. Turning to this clonotype: Its antigen is currently unknown.

The CDR3 has 16 residues. The V gene's germline CDR1 is MNHGY and CDR2 SAAAGT. Trimming left V 0 bases short and J 3 bases short, with 14 bases between. The sequence was collected from a human donor in good health (CMV status not recorded). Some clones in this sample may be carry-over from other donors' samples. Material: cultured PBMCs, obtained from culture after CMV antigen stimulation. The chain uses TRBV6-8 and TRBJ1-1; a weak D match, TRBD1 (5 bases). In DNA form, the CDR3 reads TGTGCCAGCAGTTACTCGACCTGGGGCTCTGACACTGAAGCTTTCTTT. Translating gives CASSYSTWGSDTEAFF.